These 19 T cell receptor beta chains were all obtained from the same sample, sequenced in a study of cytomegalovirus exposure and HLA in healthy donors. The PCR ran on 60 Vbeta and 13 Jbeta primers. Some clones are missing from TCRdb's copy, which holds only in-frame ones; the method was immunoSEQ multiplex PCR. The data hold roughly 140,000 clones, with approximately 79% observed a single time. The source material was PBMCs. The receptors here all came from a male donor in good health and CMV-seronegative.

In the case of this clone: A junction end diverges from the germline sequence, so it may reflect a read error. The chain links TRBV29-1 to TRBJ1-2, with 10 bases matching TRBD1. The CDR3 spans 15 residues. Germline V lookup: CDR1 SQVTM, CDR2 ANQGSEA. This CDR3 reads CGVEDRDRGPYGYTF. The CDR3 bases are TGCGGCGTTGAAGATCGGGACAGGGGTCCTTATGGCTACACCTTC.

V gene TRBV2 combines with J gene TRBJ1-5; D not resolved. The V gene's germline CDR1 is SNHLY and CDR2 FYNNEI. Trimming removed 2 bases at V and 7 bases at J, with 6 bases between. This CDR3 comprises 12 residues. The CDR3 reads CASSERGQPQHF. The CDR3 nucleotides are TGTGCCAGCAGTGAAAGAGGACAGCCCCAGCATTTT.

The CDR3: CASSDGFGADTQYF. DNA of the CDR3: TGTGCCAGCAGTGACGGGTTCGGGGCAGATACGCAGTATTTT. The chain uses TRBV6-1 and TRBJ2-3; D might be TRBD2 (5 bases). The CDR3 is made up of 14 amino acids. Germline lookup yields CDR1 MNHNS and CDR2 SASEGT. V shed 3 bases and J shed 4 bases, with 11 bases lying between them.

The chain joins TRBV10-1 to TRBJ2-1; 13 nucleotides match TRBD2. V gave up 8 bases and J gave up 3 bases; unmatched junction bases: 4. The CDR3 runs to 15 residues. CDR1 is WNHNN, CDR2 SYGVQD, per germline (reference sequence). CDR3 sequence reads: CASRGTSGIYNEQFF. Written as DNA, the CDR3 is TGCGCCAGCCGTGGGACTAGCGGGATCTACAATGAGCAGTTCTTC.

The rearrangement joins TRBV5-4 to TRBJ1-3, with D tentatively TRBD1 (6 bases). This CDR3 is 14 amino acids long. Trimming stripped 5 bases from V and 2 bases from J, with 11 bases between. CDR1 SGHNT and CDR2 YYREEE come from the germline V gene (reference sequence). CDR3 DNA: TGTGCCAGCAGTTCTCGGACAGCTGGAAACACCATATATTTT. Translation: CASSSRTAGNTIYF.

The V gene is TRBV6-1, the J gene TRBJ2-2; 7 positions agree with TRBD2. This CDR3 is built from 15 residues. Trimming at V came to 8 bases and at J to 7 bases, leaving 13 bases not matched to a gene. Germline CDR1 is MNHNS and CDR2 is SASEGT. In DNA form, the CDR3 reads TGTGCCAGCGGGGGGGACCGGTTACTTCACGGGGAGCTGTTTTTT. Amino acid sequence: CASGGDRLLHGELFF.

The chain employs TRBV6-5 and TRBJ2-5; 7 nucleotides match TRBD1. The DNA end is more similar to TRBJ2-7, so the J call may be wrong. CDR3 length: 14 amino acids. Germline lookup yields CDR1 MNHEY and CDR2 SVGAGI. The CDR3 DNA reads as TGTGCCAGCAGTTCGGCAGGGGGCTCCTACGAGCAGTACTTC. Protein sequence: CASSSAGGSYEQYF.

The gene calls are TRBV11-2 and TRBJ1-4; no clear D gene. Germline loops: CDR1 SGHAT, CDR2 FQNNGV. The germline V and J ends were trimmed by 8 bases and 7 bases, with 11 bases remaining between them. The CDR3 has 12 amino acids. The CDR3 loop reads CASRGGGEKLFF. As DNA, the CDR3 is TGTGCCAGCCGGGGAGGTGGTGAAAAACTGTTTTTT.

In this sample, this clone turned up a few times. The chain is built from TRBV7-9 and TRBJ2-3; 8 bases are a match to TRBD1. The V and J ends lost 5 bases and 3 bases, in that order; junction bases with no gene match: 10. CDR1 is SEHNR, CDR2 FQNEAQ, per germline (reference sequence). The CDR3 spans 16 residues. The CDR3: CASSRDRGWRTDTQYF. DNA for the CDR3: TGTGCCAGCAGCCGAGACAGGGGATGGAGGACAGATACGCAGTATTTT.

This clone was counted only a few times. The CDR3 is CASSVANEALGYGYTF. The CDR3, as DNA: TGTGCCAGCAGCGTAGCTAATGAGGCGCTGGGCTATGGCTACACCTTC. V gene TRBV9 combines with J gene TRBJ1-2; D is unclear. CDR1 SGDLS and CDR2 YYNGEE come from the germline V gene. The CDR3 runs to 16 residues. V was pared by 0 bases and J by 4 bases, with 16 bases between.

CDR3 protein: CASSMQYQPQHF. The CDR3 DNA is TGTGCCAGTAGTATGCAGTATCAGCCCCAGCATTTT. V usage is TRBV19 and J usage is TRBJ1-5, with no clear D. Trimming left V 3 bases short and J 5 bases short, with 5 bases between. The CDR3 is 12 amino acids. Germline V gene lookup returns CDR1 LNHDA and CDR2 SQIVND (reference sequence). Supplemented by reference TRBV19 and TRBJ1-5, the full variable domain reads DGGITQSPKYLFRKEGQNVTLSCEQNLNHDAMYWYRQDPGQGLRLIYYSQIVNDFQKGDIAEGYSVSREKKESFPLTVTSAQKNPTAFYLCASSMQYQPQHFGDGTRLSIL.

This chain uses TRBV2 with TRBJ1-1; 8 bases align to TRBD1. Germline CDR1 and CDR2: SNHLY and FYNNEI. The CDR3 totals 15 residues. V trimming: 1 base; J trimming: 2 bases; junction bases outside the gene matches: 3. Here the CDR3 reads CASSEEGQENTEAFF. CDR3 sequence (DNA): TGTGCCAGCAGTGAAGAGGGACAGGAAAACACTGAAGCTTTCTTT.

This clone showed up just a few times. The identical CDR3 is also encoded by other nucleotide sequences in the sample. The CDR3 region is CSVAPGSGNTIYF. The CDR3 bases are TGCAGCGTTGCCCCGGGCTCTGGAAACACCATATATTTT. The chain carries TRBV29-1 and TRBJ1-3; no clear D gene. The CDR3 runs to 13 residues. Germline V gives CDR1 SQVTM, CDR2 ANQGSEA. V was shortened by 4 bases and J by 0 bases, with 7 bases between the two germline ends.

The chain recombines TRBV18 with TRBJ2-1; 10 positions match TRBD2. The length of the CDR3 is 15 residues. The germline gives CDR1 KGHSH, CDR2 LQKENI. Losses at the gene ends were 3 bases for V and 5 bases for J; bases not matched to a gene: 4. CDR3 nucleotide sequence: TGTGCCAGCTCACCGGTAGGGACTAGCGACAATGAGCAGTTCTTC. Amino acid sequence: CASSPVGTSDNEQFF.

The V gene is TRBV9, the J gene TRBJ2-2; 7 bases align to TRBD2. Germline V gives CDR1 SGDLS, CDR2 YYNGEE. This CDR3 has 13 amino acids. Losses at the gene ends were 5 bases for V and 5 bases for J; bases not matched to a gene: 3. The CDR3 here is CASRGSGTGELFF. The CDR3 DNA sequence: TGTGCCAGCAGAGGTAGCGGGACCGGGGAGCTGTTTTTT.

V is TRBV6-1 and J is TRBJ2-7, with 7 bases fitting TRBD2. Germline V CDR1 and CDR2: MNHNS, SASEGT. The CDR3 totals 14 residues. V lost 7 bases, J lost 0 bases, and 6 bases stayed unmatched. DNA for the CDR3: TGTGCCAGCAAACGAGCGGGGAGCTCCTACGAGCAGTACTTC. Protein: CASKRAGSSYEQYF.

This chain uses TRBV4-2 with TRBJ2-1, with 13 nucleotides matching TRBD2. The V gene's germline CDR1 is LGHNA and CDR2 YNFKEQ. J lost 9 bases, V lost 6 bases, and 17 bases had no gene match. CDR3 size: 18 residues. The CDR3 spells CASSSGLAGSGMVSEQFF. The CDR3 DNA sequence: TGTGCCAGCAGTTCGGGACTAGCGGGATCCGGAATGGTCTCTGAGCAGTTCTTC.

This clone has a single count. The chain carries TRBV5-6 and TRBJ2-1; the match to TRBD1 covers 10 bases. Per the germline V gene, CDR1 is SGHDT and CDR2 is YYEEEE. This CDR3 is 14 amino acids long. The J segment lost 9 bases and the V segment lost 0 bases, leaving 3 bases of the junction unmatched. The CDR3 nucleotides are TGTGCCAGCAGCTTGGAGACAGGGGGCTGTGAGCAGTTCTTC. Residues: CASSLETGGCEQFF. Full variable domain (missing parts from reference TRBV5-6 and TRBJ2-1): DAGVTQSPTHLIKTRGQQVTLRCSPKSGHDTVSWYQQALGQGPQFIFQYYEEEERQRGNFPDRFSGHQFPNYSSELNVNALLLGDSALYLCASSLETGGCEQFFGPGTRLTVL.

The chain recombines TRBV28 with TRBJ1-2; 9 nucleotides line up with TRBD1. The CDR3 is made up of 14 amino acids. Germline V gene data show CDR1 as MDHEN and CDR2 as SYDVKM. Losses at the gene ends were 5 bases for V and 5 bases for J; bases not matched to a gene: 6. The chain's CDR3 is CASSPSGTGYGYTF. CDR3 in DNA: TGTGCCAGCAGTCCTTCCGGGACAGGGTATGGCTACACCTTC.